This is a list of T cell receptor beta chains from one sample in a study of cytomegalovirus exposure and HLA in healthy donors. Generated by immunoSEQ multiplex PCR, the TCRdb table keeps only in-frame clones and is missing some. The sample has over 150,000 clones; 70% to 85% are singletons. The sequencing sample was made of PBMCs. The receptors come from a woman in her twenties or thirties in good health and CMV-seropositive. CDR3s include the opening cysteine and the closing phenylalanine or tryptophan. D genes are given only for firm matches. Clone size appears in some rows only: once, few, many, or a class for an expanded clone.

J: TRBJ1-1
V: TRBV2
D: .
size: .
DNA: TGTGCCAGCAGTCCTACAGGGCGCGAAGCTTTCTTT
CDR3: CASSPTGREAFF

J: TRBJ2-3
V: TRBV6-4
D: TRBD1
size: once
DNA: TGTGCCAGCAGTGGCGGGACAGGGTTAGATACGCAGTATTTT
CDR3: CASSGGTGLDTQYF

J: TRBJ2-3
V: TRBV7-6
D: TRBD2
size: .
DNA: TGTGCCAGCAGCCCTGGACTAGCGGGAGGTTCGTCAGATACGCAGTATTTT
CDR3: CASSPGLAGGSSDTQYF

J: TRBJ2-7
V: TRBV30
D: .
size: .
DNA: TGTGCCTGGAGTGTGATGACAGACGCTTCCTACGAGCAGTACTTC
CDR3: CAWSVMTDASYEQYF

J: TRBJ2-2
V: TRBV15
D: .
size: once
DNA: TGTGCCACCAGCCTGGACACCTACACCGGGGAGCTGTTTTTT
CDR3: CATSLDTYTGELFF

J: TRBJ2-3
V: TRBV19
D: TRBD1
size: .
DNA: TGTGCCAGTAGTCTGAGGACAGGGCTTAGCACAGATACGCAGTATTTT
CDR3: CASSLRTGLSTDTQYF

J: TRBJ2-7
V: TRBV7-9
D: .
size: few
DNA: TGTGCCAGCAGCTTGCAGGGGGGCACCTACGAGCAGTACTTC
CDR3: CASSLQGGTYEQYF

J: TRBJ2-2
V: TRBV9
D: .
size: .
DNA: TGTGCCAGCAGCCCGCGGTCTGACGGGGAGCTGTTTTTT
CDR3: CASSPRSDGELFF

J: TRBJ2-7
V: TRBV4-1
D: .
size: .
DNA: TGCGCCAGCAGCCATGGTCAGGGGGGTACCTACGAGCAGTACTTC
CDR3: CASSHGQGGTYEQYF

J: TRBJ2-7
V: TRBV7-9
D: TRBD2
size: .
DNA: TGTGCCAGCAGTTCTAGCGGTACCCCCGGCTACGAGCAGTACTTC
CDR3: CASSSSGTPGYEQYF

J: TRBJ1-2
V: TRBV6-4
D: TRBD1
size: .
DNA: TGTGCCAGCAGTACGACAGGGTCCTATGGCTACACCTTC
CDR3: CASSTTGSYGYTF

J: TRBJ2-6
V: TRBV18
D: .
size: .
DNA: TGTGCCAGCTCACCCCCGGTTTCTGGGGCCAACGTCCTGACTTTC
CDR3: CASSPPVSGANVLTF

J: TRBJ2-1
V: TRBV10-2
D: TRBD2
size: .
DNA: TGCGCCAGCAGCCGGACTAGCGCTTACAATGAGCAGTTCTTC
CDR3: CASSRTSAYNEQFF

J: TRBJ1-4
V: TRBV2
D: TRBD1
size: .
DNA: TGTGCCAGCAGTGAAGGGGGGACAGTGTGGGAAAAACTGTTTTTT
CDR3: CASSEGGTVWEKLFF

J: TRBJ2-1
V: TRBV5-1
D: TRBD2
size: .
DNA: TGCGCCAGCAGCCTAGGGACTAGCGGGAGGGATGAGCAGTTCTTC
CDR3: CASSLGTSGRDEQFF

J: TRBJ2-7
V: TRBV11-2
D: TRBD1
size: few
DNA: TGTGCCAGCAGCTGGACAGGGGGATCCTACGAGCAGTACTTC
CDR3: CASSWTGGSYEQYF